This T cell receptor (beta chain) appears in the sequencing data of a study of CD8 T cells in Susac syndrome. In the study overall: Among the Susac syndrome patients sequenced, 5 or 6 had active disease and roughly 8 were in remission. Patients with Susac syndrome had blood drawn and were at that point therapy-naive, on corticosteroids, or on intravenous immunoglobulin alone.

The CDR3 contains 14 residues. V lost 7 bases and J 1 base, leaving 13 bases between the germline ends. Germline assignment: CDR1 SEHNR and CDR2 FQNEAQ (reference sequence). Random-hexamer reverse transcription was applied to 0.5 to 1 ug RNA. immunoSEQ multiplex PCR amplified TCR beta CDR3 across 54 Vbeta, 13 Jbeta. TCRdb re-derived calls from the immunoSEQ multiplex PCR reads in MiXCR, one entry per CDR3 protein. The sample shows approximately 210,000 distinct CDR3 sequences, about 95% of them seen only once. The sequenced sample consisted of CD4+ T cells from PBMCs. The sequence derives from a human donor with Susac syndrome. The chain uses TRBV7-9 and TRBJ1-1, with D perhaps TRBD1 (5 bases). The CDR3, as DNA: TGTGCCAGCACCTCAAAAACAGGGAACACTGAAGCTTTCTTT. It is translated as CASTSKTGNTEAFF. Combining the CDR3 with reference TRBV7-9 and TRBJ1-1 gives the whole variable domain DTGVSQNPRHKITKRGQNVTFRCDPISEHNRLYWYRQTLGQGPEFLTYFQNEAQLEKSRLLSDRFSAERPKGSFSTLEIQRTEQGDSAMYLCASTSKTGNTEAFFGQGTRLTVV.